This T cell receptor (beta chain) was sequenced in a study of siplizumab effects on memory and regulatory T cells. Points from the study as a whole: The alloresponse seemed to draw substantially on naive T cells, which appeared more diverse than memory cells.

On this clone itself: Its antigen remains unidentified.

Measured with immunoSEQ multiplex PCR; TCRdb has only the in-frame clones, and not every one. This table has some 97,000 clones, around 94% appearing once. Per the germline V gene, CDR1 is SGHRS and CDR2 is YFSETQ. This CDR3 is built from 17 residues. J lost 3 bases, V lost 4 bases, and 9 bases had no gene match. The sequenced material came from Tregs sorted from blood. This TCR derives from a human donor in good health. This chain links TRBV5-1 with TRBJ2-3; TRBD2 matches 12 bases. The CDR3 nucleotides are TGCGCCAGCAGCCCGCGACTAGCGGGAGTTCGGACAGATACGCAGTATTTT. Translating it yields CASSPRLAGVRTDTQYF.